This T cell receptor (beta chain) was sequenced during a study of cytomegalovirus exposure and HLA in healthy donors. Whole-study results and caveats: Cytomegalovirus-associated TCR beta chains were listed, numbering approximately 150. The classifier reportedly diagnosed cytomegalovirus status with high sensitivity and specificity. Most TCR sequences proved rare, with some public TCRs found in many donors. A few CMV-associated chains proved CMV antigen-specific in vitro.

Measured with immunoSEQ multiplex PCR; TCRdb has only the in-frame clones, and not every one. Among about 200,000 clones listed, around 86% were seen once. The CDR3 sequence is 13 residues long. The V end was cut by 4 bases, the J end by 6 bases, with 9 bases between. The germline gives CDR1 SGHNT, CDR2 YENEEA. As concerns this clone: Its antigen is not identified.

The sequencing input was PBMCs. V usage is TRBV11-3 and J usage is TRBJ2-2; D possibly corresponds to TRBD2 (5 bases). The clonotype comes from a woman aged 18-35 years in good health and CMV-seropositive. CDR3 sequence: CASSSRESGELFF. CDR3 bases: TGTGCCAGCAGCTCGAGGGAGTCCGGGGAGCTGTTTTTT. The whole variable domain, filled in from reference TRBV11-3 and TRBJ2-2, reads EAGVVQSPRYKIIEKKQPVAFWCNPISGHNTLYWYLQNLGQGPELLIRYENEEAVDDSQLPKDRFSAERLKGVDSTLKIQPAELGDSAVYLCASSSRESGELFFGEGSRLTVL.